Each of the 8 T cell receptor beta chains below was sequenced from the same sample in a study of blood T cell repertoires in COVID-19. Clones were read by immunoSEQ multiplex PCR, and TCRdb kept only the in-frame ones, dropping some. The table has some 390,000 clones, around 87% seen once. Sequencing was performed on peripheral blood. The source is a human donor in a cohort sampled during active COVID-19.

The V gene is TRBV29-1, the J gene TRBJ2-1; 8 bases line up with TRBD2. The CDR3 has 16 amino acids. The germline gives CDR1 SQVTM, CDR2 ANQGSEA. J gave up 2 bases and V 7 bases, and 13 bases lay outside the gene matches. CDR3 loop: CSALPSGGGAYNEQFF. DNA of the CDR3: TGCAGCGCCCTCCCGTCCGGGGGGGGTGCCTACAATGAGCAGTTCTTC.

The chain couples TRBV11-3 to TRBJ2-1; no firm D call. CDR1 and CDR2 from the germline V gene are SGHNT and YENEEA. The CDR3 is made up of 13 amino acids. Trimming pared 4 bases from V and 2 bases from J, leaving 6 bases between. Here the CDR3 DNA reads TGTGCCAGCAGCTCTGACACCTACAATGAGCAGTTCTTC. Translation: CASSSDTYNEQFF. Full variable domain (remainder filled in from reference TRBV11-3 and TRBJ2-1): EAGVVQSPRYKIIEKKQPVAFWCNPISGHNTLYWYLQNLGQGPELLIRYENEEAVDDSQLPKDRFSAERLKGVDSTLKIQPAELGDSAVYLCASSSDTYNEQFFGPGTRLTVL.

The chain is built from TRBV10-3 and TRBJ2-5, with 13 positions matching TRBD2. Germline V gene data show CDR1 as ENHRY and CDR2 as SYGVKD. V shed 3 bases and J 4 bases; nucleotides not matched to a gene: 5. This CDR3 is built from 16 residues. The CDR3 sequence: CAISDPGLAGPETQYF. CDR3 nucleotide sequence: TGTGCCATCAGTGACCCGGGACTAGCGGGACCAGAGACCCAGTACTTC.

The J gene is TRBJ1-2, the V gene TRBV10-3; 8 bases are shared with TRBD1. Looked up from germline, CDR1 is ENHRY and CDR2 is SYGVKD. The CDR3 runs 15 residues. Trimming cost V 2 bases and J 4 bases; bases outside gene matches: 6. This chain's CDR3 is CAISENQGAGYGYTF. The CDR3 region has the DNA TGTGCCATCAGTGAGAATCAGGGGGCCGGCTATGGCTACACCTTC.

The CDR3 is CASGDRGSPLHF. CDR3 coding DNA: TGTGCCTCCGGGGACAGGGGTTCACCCCTCCACTTT. V gene TRBV12-3 or TRBV12-4 combines with J gene TRBJ1-6, with 10 bases lining up with TRBD1. The CDR3 contains 12 residues. Trimming removed 11 bases from V and 9 bases from J; junction bases left unmatched: 4.

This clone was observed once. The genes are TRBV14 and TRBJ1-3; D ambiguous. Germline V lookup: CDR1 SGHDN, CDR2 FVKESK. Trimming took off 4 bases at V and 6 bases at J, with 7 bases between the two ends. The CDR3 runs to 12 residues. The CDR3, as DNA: TGTGCCAGCAGCCCGGTGCTAAACACCATATATTTT. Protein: CASSPVLNTIYF.

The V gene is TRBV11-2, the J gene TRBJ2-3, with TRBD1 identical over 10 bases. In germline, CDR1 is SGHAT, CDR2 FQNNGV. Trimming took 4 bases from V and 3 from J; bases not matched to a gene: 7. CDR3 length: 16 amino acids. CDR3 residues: CASSSQGGQGTDTQYF. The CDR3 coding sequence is TGTGCCAGCAGCTCCCAAGGGGGACAGGGGACAGATACGCAGTATTTT.

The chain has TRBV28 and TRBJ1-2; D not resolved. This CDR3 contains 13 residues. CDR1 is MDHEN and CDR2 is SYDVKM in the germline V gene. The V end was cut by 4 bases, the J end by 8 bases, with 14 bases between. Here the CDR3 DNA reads TGTGCCAGCAGTTCTGGAGGCTACCAGGGCTACACCTTC. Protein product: CASSSGGYQGYTF.